The clone carrying this TCR beta chain has just a few counts. This entry is derived from a study of blood T cells in healthy people across ages. The donors, aged roughly 6 to 95, were healthy Caucasians from Russia. PBMCs were isolated at a quantity of at least 6.5 million per sample. Looked up from germline, CDR1 is LGHNA and CDR2 is YSLEER. V lost 4 bases and J lost 2, with 11 bases in between. The CDR3 length is 15 residues. Alongside a J-beta primer mix, a sample-barcoded 5' primer served in a second PCR lasting 7 to 11 cycles. TCRdb reprocessed the 5' RACE reads via MiXCR and lists one record per CDR3 protein. Of over a million distinct CDR3 sequences listed, roughly 43% are singletons.

The source is a young woman in good health. This chain uses TRBV4-3 with TRBJ2-2, with a possible D match to TRBD2 (6 bases). Source material: blood. DNA for the CDR3: TGCGCCAGCAGCCCTCCCGGGAGAAACACCGGGGAGCTGTTTTTT. Residues: CASSPPGRNTGELFF.